This TCR beta chain appears in the sequencing data of a study of T cells expressing NK-cell markers. Across the whole study: Investigators obtained TCR beta repertoires from sorted CD3+CD56+NKG2C+, CD3+CD56+NKG2C- and CD3+CD56-NKG2C+ T cells. With respect to HCMV, seven of the eight sequenced donors were seropositive, and one was seronegative.

From the 5' RACE reads, TCRdb lists one entry per CDR3 protein and no DNA. Here the sample table reports about 440,000 distinct CDR3 sequences. In regard to this clonotype: Its cognate antigen is unknown.

Study findings and constraints: Nothing established the HCMV specificity of expanded NKG2C+ T cell clones.

This clonotype was obtained from a woman aged 18-69 years in good health. The sequenced sample was blood T cells: a sorted CD56 or NKG2C T cell subset, CD4+ or CD8+ T cells, or bulk PBMC T cells (not recorded which).

The CDR3 is CSVSGSGNTIYF. The chain has TRBV29-1 and TRBJ1-3; there is no DNA to check the TCRdb D call of TRBD1. Germline CDR1 reads SQVTM; CDR2 reads ANQGSEA. The CDR3 loop spans 12 amino acids.